Below are 22 T cell receptor beta chains sequenced from a single sample in a study of early T cells in non-severe SARS-CoV-2 infection. TCRdb reprocessed the 5' RACE reads with MiXCR, giving one entry per CDR3 protein. The data show some 45,000 distinct CDR3 sequences, less than 9.5% seen once. The sample consisted of whole blood, taken at baseline. These receptors originate from an adult who was a healthcare worker with PCR-confirmed SARS-CoV-2 infection or an uninfected control (not recorded which).

V is TRBV5-1 and J is TRBJ1-1; 7 positions match TRBD1. The junction had 16 bases not matched to a gene; V was cut back by 6 bases and J by 5 bases. The CDR3 consists of 16 residues. Germline loops: CDR1 SGHRS, CDR2 YFSETQ. CDR3 nucleotide sequence: TGCGCCAGCAACGCCGGGACAGCCTCTGGGGGGACTGAAGCTTTCTTT. Its protein is CASNAGTASGGTEAFF.

V usage is TRBV6-5 and J usage is TRBJ2-3; 7 bases agree with TRBD1. Germline-derived CDR1 and CDR2 are MNHEY and SVGAGI. The CDR3 contains 16 residues. V shed 5 bases, J shed 4 bases, and the junction held 12 bases outside the gene matches. CDR3 sequence reads: CASSTVGTDGADTQYF. CDR3 nucleotide sequence: TGTGCCAGCAGTACGGTCGGGACAGATGGGGCAGATACGCAGTATTTT.

This clonotype has at least ten counts. V is TRBV11-3 and J is TRBJ1-6; D not certain. Germline V gene sequence: CDR1 SGHNT, CDR2 YENEEA. The CDR3 totals 13 residues. The V gene lost 5 bases and the J gene lost 7 bases, with 9 bases spanning the gap. Here the CDR3 reads CASSTGVNSPLHF. The CDR3 DNA follows: TGTGCCAGCAGCACCGGGGTAAATTCACCCCTCCACTTT.

This clonotype was detected ten times or more. The chain combines TRBV12-3 or TRBV12-4 with TRBJ2-7; the match to TRBD1 covers 7 bases. The CDR3 has 21 amino acids. After removal of 6 bases from V and 2 bases from J, the junction contained 28 bases not matched to a gene. The CDR3 coding sequence is TGTGCCAGCAGAGGGACGAACAGGGGCCTTCGACTACGGGCCCAAACCTACGAGCAGTACTTC. It specifies CASRGTNRGLRLRAQTYEQYF.

This clonotype was recorded a few times. V and J are TRBV21-1 and TRBJ1-1; the table's D gene call, TRBD1, was not cross checked with the DNA. TRBV21-1 is designated a pseudogene. The CDR3 spans 17 residues. In DNA, the CDR3 is TGTGCCAGCACCAGTCCAGGGGCGAAACTTATGAACACTGAAGCTTTCTTT. Residues: CASTSPGAKLMNTEAFF.

This rearrangement joins TRBV6-2 or TRBV6-3 to TRBJ2-2; 11 bases map to TRBD1. The CDR3 sequence is 15 residues long. V trimming: 5 bases; J trimming: 4 bases; junction bases outside the gene matches: 3. Germline loops: CDR1 MNHEY, CDR2 SVGEGT. The CDR3 loop is CASSGQGAPTGELFF. Written as DNA, the CDR3 is TGTGCCAGCAGTGGACAGGGGGCGCCCACCGGGGAGCTGTTTTTT.

This clonotype was found many times. The V and J genes are TRBV7-9 and TRBJ1-2, with a possible D match to TRBD1 (5 bases). Germline V gives CDR1 SEHNR, CDR2 FQNEAQ (reference sequence). Trimming shortened V by 3 bases and J by 3 bases, and 11 bases separated the two germline ends. The CDR3 covers 14 residues. In DNA, the CDR3 is TGTGCCAGCAGCTTCGAACCCAGGGACTATGGCTACACCTTC. This codes for CASSFEPRDYGYTF.

This clonotype was seen a handful of times. This sequence joins TRBV4-1 and TRBJ2-7; D ambiguous. Trimming cost V 3 bases and J 7 bases, with 10 bases left between them. The CDR3 is made up of 12 amino acids. Germline-derived CDR1 and CDR2 are MGHRA and YSYEKL. Here the CDR3 DNA reads TGCGCCAGCAGCCACCCCTTCGCTGAGCAGTACTTC. Its protein product is CASSHPFAEQYF.

This clonotype was observed at least ten times. This chain uses TRBV28 with TRBJ2-7; 7 bases are a match to TRBD1. Germline V gene sequence: CDR1 MDHEN, CDR2 SYDVKM. With V trimmed by 4 bases and J by 2 bases, 5 bases remained unmatched. The CDR3 is 14 residues long. CDR3 DNA sequence: TGTGCCAGCAGTTCCCCGGGACAGACCTACGAGCAGTACTTC. Translating gives CASSSPGQTYEQYF.

V and J are TRBV5-1 and TRBJ1-1; D unresolved. CDR1 SGHRS and CDR2 YFSETQ come from the germline V gene. The CDR3 extends over 12 amino acids. V lost 0 bases to trimming and J lost 3 bases, with 3 bases between them. CDR3 in amino acids: CASSLVDTEAFF. CDR3 DNA: TGCGCCAGCAGCTTGGTTGACACTGAAGCTTTCTTT.

Details on this clonotype: The conserved closing phenylalanine or tryptophan is absent in this CDR3, likely reflecting a read error. V and J are TRBV20-1 and TRBJ2-1, with 11 bases fitting TRBD2. Trimming took 2 bases from V and 0 from J; bases not matched to a gene: 9. The CDR3 is made up of 18 amino acids. The germline V gene encodes CDR1 DFQATT and CDR2 SNEGSKA (reference sequence). The CDR3 coding sequence is TGCAGTGCTAGAACGCTTAGCGGGAGGGATGGCTCCTACAATGAGCAGTTCTCC. Protein sequence: CSARTLSGRDGSYNEQFS.

The rearrangement uses TRBV6-1 and TRBJ1-5, with D tentatively TRBD1 (5 bases). The V gene lost 2 bases and the J gene lost 5 bases, with 7 bases spanning the gap. The CDR3 has 13 residues. Germline V gene sequence: CDR1 MNHNS, CDR2 SASEGT. The CDR3: CASSELGHQPQHF. Written as DNA, the CDR3 is TGTGCCAGCAGTGAATTGGGGCATCAGCCCCAGCATTTT.

This clonotype turned up a few times. The chain couples TRBV5-1 to TRBJ2-7, with D perhaps TRBD1 (6 bases). Germline loops: CDR1 SGHRS, CDR2 YFSETQ. The CDR3 sequence is 16 residues long. The V gene lost 0 bases and the J gene lost 4 bases, with 17 bases spanning the gap. CDR3 residues: CASSLASQGTLYEQYF. The CDR3 bases are TGCGCCAGCAGCTTGGCGTCCCAGGGGACATTATACGAGCAGTACTTC.

This clonotype was observed many times. The chain employs TRBV11-2 and TRBJ2-7; D is possibly TRBD1 or TRBD2 (5 bases each). From germline, CDR1 is SGHAT and CDR2 FQNNGV. Trimming took off 4 bases at V and 2 bases at J, with 12 bases between the two ends. This CDR3 is 14 amino acids long. This CDR3 is CASSSGTEAYEQYF. In DNA form, the CDR3 reads TGTGCCAGCAGCTCCGGGACGGAAGCCTACGAGCAGTACTTC.

The chain links TRBV20-1 to TRBJ1-2; D is uncertain. Trimming pared 6 bases from V and 4 bases from J, leaving 18 bases between. Germline assignment: CDR1 DFQATT and CDR2 SNEGSKA (reference sequence). CDR3 length equals 14 residues. The CDR3 DNA is TGCAGTGCCCCCATATGGGGAACTAGCTATGGCTACACCTTC. This gives the protein CSAPIWGTSYGYTF.

The chain joins TRBV2 to TRBJ1-6; a weak D match, TRBD1 (6 bases). Trimming removed 6 bases at V and 7 bases at J, with 13 bases between. CDR3 size: 14 residues. From germline, CDR1 is SNHLY and CDR2 FYNNEI. Here the CDR3 DNA reads TGTGCCAGCAGGGCCGGGACACAGAATTCACCCCTCCACTTT. Translating it yields CASRAGTQNSPLHF. Supplemented by reference TRBV2 and TRBJ1-6, the full variable domain reads EPEVTQTPSHQVTQMGQEVILRCVPISNHLYFYWYRQILGQKVEFLVSFYNNEISEKSEIFDDQFSVERPDGSNFTLKIRSTKLEDSAMYFCASRAGTQNSPLHFGNGTRLTVT.

The chain is built from TRBV29-1 and TRBJ2-1; D gene ambiguous. The CDR3 length is 11 residues. Germline V gene data show CDR1 as SQVTM and CDR2 as ANQGSEA. V was pared by 6 bases and J by 2 bases, with 5 bases between. The CDR3 is CSVQTYNEQFF. The CDR3, as DNA: TGCAGCGTACAGACCTACAATGAGCAGTTCTTC.

This clonotype was counted at least ten times. The CDR3 nucleotides read TGTGCCAGCAGTTTGTCTGGGAGGCCTAATGAAAAACTGTTTTTT. Residues: CASSLSGRPNEKLFF. This chain connects TRBV12-3 or TRBV12-4 to TRBJ1-4; no clear D. This CDR3 has 15 residues. Trimming removed 3 bases at V and 3 bases at J, with 11 bases between.

This chain uses TRBV11-1 with TRBJ2-7; D possibly matches TRBD1 or TRBD2 (5 bases each). The CDR3 covers 16 residues. V was clipped by 2 bases and J by 2 bases, with 16 bases between them. From germline, CDR1 is SGHAT and CDR2 FQDESV (reference sequence). CDR3 DNA sequence: TGTGCCAGCAGCTTAACCTCCGGGACGACGACCTACGAGCAGTACTTC. Amino acid sequence: CASSLTSGTTTYEQYF. The full variable domain, rest sourced from reference TRBV11-1 and TRBJ2-7, is EAEVAQSPRYKITEKSQAVAFWCDPISGHATLYWYRQILGQGPELLVQFQDESVVDDSQLPKDRFSAERLKGVDSTLKIQPAELGDSAMYLCASSLTSGTTTYEQYFGPGTRLTVT.

This rearrangement joins TRBV20-1 to TRBJ2-7, with 7 bases aligning to TRBD2. V gave up 0 bases and J gave up 3 bases; unmatched junction bases: 8. This CDR3 is 15 amino acids long. CDR1 is DFQATT, CDR2 SNEGSKA, per germline (reference sequence). DNA for the CDR3: TGCAGTGCTAGAGATCGGGGCGGGAGCAGCTACGAGCAGTACTTC. Protein: CSARDRGGSSYEQYF.

This clonotype occurred a few times. J is TRBJ1-1 and V is TRBV29-1; D is unclear. The CDR3 sequence is 15 residues long. Between the trimmed V and J ends, which lost 6 bases and 0 bases, there was a span of 17 bases. Germline V CDR1 and CDR2: SQVTM, ANQGSEA. The DNA of the CDR3 is TGCAGCGTAACACAGAGGGCAGGAATGAACACTGAAGCTTTCTTT. Translation: CSVTQRAGMNTEAFF.

This clonotype showed up many times. V gene TRBV5-1 combines with J gene TRBJ2-1; 8 bases map to TRBD2. CDR1 is SGHRS, CDR2 YFSETQ, per germline. V lost 4 bases, J lost 2 bases, and 5 bases stayed unmatched. There are 15 residues in the CDR3. CDR3 in amino acids: CASSISGGPYNEQFF. Written as DNA, the CDR3 is TGCGCCAGCAGCATTTCGGGGGGGCCCTACAATGAGCAGTTCTTC.